This T cell receptor (beta chain) was profiled in a study of Ad26.COV2.S vaccination and SARS-CoV-2 variants (dated by TCRdb to 2020 to 2023). About the investigation overall: Donors in the vaccine arm were drawn from COV1001, a multicentre, randomized, double-blind, placebo-controlled phase I-IIa trial testing Ad26.COV2.S in healthy adults. Trial participants were randomized into five groups of five: low-dose or high-dose Ad26.COV2.S given once or twice, or placebo on both occasions. Ad26.COV2.S was administered intramuscularly at 5 x 10^10 or 1 x 10^11 viral particles, either as a single shot or as two shots given 56 days apart. A total of some 30 samples were included in the TCR-sequenced set, comprising around 19 Ad26.COV2.S vaccine recipients, 5 placebo recipients and 8 SARS-CoV-2 convalescent individuals. Investigators did not know the trial group allocation while performing experiments and assessing outcomes. The specificity and breadth of SARS-CoV-2-reactive T cell receptors after Ad26.COV2.S vaccination were assessed by TCRbeta repertoire sequencing.

Taken with the paper, the label for treatment or condition translates to: some 20 received Ad26.COV2.S at low or high dose, single or two shots; roughly five received placebo; per-sample allocation not given. Repertoires of vaccine and placebo recipients were sequenced from samples taken on day 63 after the first injection. Cohort 1b enrolled roughly 25 adults aged 18-55 years at a single site in Boston, USA, between 29 July and 7 August 2020. Ad26.COV2.S was a replication-incompetent adenovirus type 26 vector expressing a prefusion-stabilized SARS-CoV-2 spike protein from the original Wuhan strain. This clone was detected only once. Which antigen it targets is not known. No clone much larger than this one lies a single base away; base qualities are absent. Broader findings and caveats from the paper: After vaccination, substantial breadth of spike-specific CD8+ and CD4+ T cell responses was reported. Vaccine and placebo recipients had similar non-spike TCR breadth, a finding consistent with the vaccine containing only spike. Compared with placebo recipients, Ad26.COV2.S recipients showed higher spike-specific TCR breadth (P = 0.0014). According to the authors, total T cell responses may have been underestimated by the TCR breadth and depth analyses. The study was not powered for comparison of responses between vaccine doses or regimens.

The immunoSEQ Assay was the method used to sequence TCRbeta CDR3 regions. After extraction, genomic DNA underwent amplification by bias-controlled multiplex PCR, followed by high-throughput sequencing. On the authors' methods: To quantify the absolute abundance of each unique TCRbeta CDR3 region, sequences were collapsed and filtered. T cell fraction was estimated by normalization of TCRbeta template counts to usable DNA, with usable DNA being measured through amplification of reference genes present in all nucleated cells. Repertoire TCRs were annotated as SARS-CoV-2-specific when V gene, CDR3 amino acid sequence and J gene were exactly matched to a known reactive TCR set. The reference SARS-CoV-2 TCR set was derived from MIRA and filtered for enrichment in COVID-19-positive ImmuneCODE repertoires, a step that removed public or cross-reactive TCRs. Based on the MIRA antigens, annotated TCRs were further analysed at the level of specific ORF or position within ORF. Breadth was defined as the number of annotated unique rearrangements divided by the total number of unique productive rearrangements, and depth was defined as the summed frequency of the annotated unique rearrangements. Two-sided Wilcoxon rank-sum tests were used to compare TCR breadth between groups. In TCRdb, the immuneACCESS table is reduced to in-frame sequences with V and J assigned. These tables do not hold every clone; where another copy was compared, an unresolved V gene accounts for under half, and the others remain unexplained. V, J and clone size were drawn from that table, and D and trimming were deduced from the DNA. For this sample there are about 400,000 clones; around four fifths appear just once. The ten largest clones represent about 7.4% of the sample.

CDR3 length: 12 amino acids, cysteine to phenylalanine. The only DNA kept is the CDR3, 36 bases in frame from the first base. Between the V and J ends, shortened by 2 bases and 7 bases respectively, the junction contains 7 bases. CDR1 and CDR2 are read off the germline V gene as KGHDR and SFDVKD. This specimen was peripheral blood, taken in a trial of Ad26.COV2.S vaccine versus placebo. The rearrangement joined TRBV24-1 to TRBJ1-2; TRBD1 is a possible D gene, resting on 5 matching bases. This TCR was sampled from a person between 18 and 65 years old who received the Ad26.COV2.S COVID-19 vaccine or a placebo. Read as DNA, the sequence is TGTGCCACCAGTGATTACGGGGGTGGCTACACCTTC. Its coded protein is CATSDYGGGYTF.